These 19 T cell receptor beta chains came from one sample sequenced in a study of cytomegalovirus exposure and HLA in healthy donors. Amplification used 60 Vbeta primers and 13 Jbeta primers. Only in-frame clones appear in the TCRdb table, and some are missing; sequencing was by immunoSEQ multiplex PCR. The repertoire holds fewer than 200,000 clones, with 75% as singletons. Material for sequencing was PBMCs. Every receptor here comes from a male donor in good health and CMV-seronegative.

The chain recombines TRBV29-1 with TRBJ2-3, with TRBD1 matching 7 bases. V was clipped by 0 bases and J by 0 bases; unmatched bases: 6. The germline V gene has CDR1 SQVTM and CDR2 ANQGSEA. The CDR3 loop spans 16 amino acids. The CDR3 DNA is TGCAGCGTTGAAGATCTTAAGACAGGGAGCACAGATACGCAGTATTTT. It is translated as CSVEDLKTGSTDTQYF.

V is TRBV27 and J is TRBJ2-3, with D perhaps matching TRBD2 (5 bases). The germline V and J ends were trimmed by 6 bases and 0 bases, with 19 bases remaining between them. CDR3 length equals 17 residues. CDR1 is MNHEY and CDR2 is SMNVEV in the germline V gene (reference sequence). CDR3 region: CASSYSSLASSTDTQYF. Here the CDR3 DNA reads TGTGCCAGCAGCTACAGCAGTTTAGCTAGCAGCACAGATACGCAGTATTTT.

The chain couples TRBV15 to TRBJ2-7; maybe TRBD2 (5 bases). Germline CDR1 LNHNV, CDR2 YYDKDF (reference sequence). Trimming stripped 1 base from V and 5 bases from J, with 15 bases between. The CDR3 is 15 amino acids. CDR3 region: CATSRVLGEGNEQYF. The CDR3 region has the DNA TGTGCCACCAGCAGAGTCCTGGGAGAGGGTAACGAGCAGTACTTC.

The V call is TRBV6-5, the J call TRBJ2-3; maybe TRBD1 (6 bases). From germline, CDR1 is MNHEY and CDR2 SVGAGI. V lost 6 bases, J lost 4 bases, and 14 bases lay in between. This CDR3 has 14 residues. The CDR3 DNA is TGTGCCAGCAGCCACAGGGAAGTGGCAGATACGCAGTATTTT. Encoded protein: CASSHREVADTQYF.

This chain connects TRBV2 to TRBJ2-1; D may be TRBD2 (6 bases). Looked up from germline, CDR1 is SNHLY and CDR2 is FYNNEI. CDR3 length equals 16 residues. V was trimmed by 7 bases and J by 7 bases, leaving 23 bases between them. The CDR3 nucleotides read TGTGCCAGCATTCGGGAGCAGGGACGAGGTAGTAATGAGCAGTTCTTC. Translated: CASIREQGRGSNEQFF.

This chain connects TRBV7-9 to TRBJ1-6, with no clear D. CDR3 size: 12 residues. V lost 4 bases and J lost 8, with 6 bases in between. Per the germline V gene, CDR1 is SEHNR and CDR2 is FQNEAQ (reference sequence). The CDR3 region is CASSSLYSPLHF. In DNA, the CDR3 is TGTGCCAGCAGCTCTCTCTATTCACCCCTCCACTTT.

The rearrangement joins TRBV7-9 to TRBJ2-7; 7 bases match TRBD1. The V gene end was trimmed by 5 bases and the J gene end by 2 bases; junction bases not matched to a gene: 3. This CDR3 is 13 amino acids long. Germline V gives CDR1 SEHNR, CDR2 FQNEAQ (reference sequence). This CDR3 is CASSTGQPYEQYF. In DNA form, the CDR3 reads TGTGCCAGCAGCACGGGACAGCCCTACGAGCAGTACTTC.

The chain recombines TRBV5-1 with TRBJ2-2; 10 nucleotides agree with TRBD1. After removal of 10 bases from V and 5 bases from J, the junction contained 11 bases not matched to a gene. This CDR3 spans 15 amino acids. Germline V gene sequence: CDR1 SGHRS, CDR2 YFSETQ. The CDR3 DNA sequence: TGCGCCTCCTTCTCGGGACAGGGGTGGACCGGGGAGCTGTTTTTT. Its translation: CASFSGQGWTGELFF. The full variable domain, completed using reference TRBV5-1 and TRBJ2-2, is KAGVTQTPRYLIKTRGQQVTLSCSPISGHRSVSWYQQTPGQGLQFLFEYFSETQRNKGNFPGRFSGRQFSNSRSEMNVSTLELGDSALYLCASFSGQGWTGELFFGEGSRLTVL.

The gene calls are TRBV5-4 and TRBJ2-2, with D possibly matching TRBD2 (6 bases). Germline V gene sequence: CDR1 SGHNT, CDR2 YYREEE (reference sequence). The CDR3 runs 16 residues. V shed 3 bases and J shed 0 bases, with 12 bases lying between them. The chain's CDR3 is CASSSERAANTGELFF. The DNA of the CDR3 is TGTGCCAGCAGCTCCGAGCGGGCCGCGAACACCGGGGAGCTGTTTTTT.

CDR3 bases: TGTGCCAGCAGCCCAGCAAGAAGGACGGGATACTACGAGCAGTACTTC. This gives the protein CASSPARRTGYYEQYF. The rearrangement uses TRBV5-8 and TRBJ2-7; D might be TRBD2 (5 bases). The germline V and J ends were trimmed by 4 bases and 3 bases, with 20 bases remaining between them. From germline, CDR1 is SGHTS and CDR2 YDEGEE. CDR3 length equals 16 residues.

There are a few counts of this clone. The chain recombines TRBV4-1 with TRBJ2-1; D perhaps matches TRBD1 (6 bases). Germline CDR1 MGHRA, CDR2 YSYEKL. With 1 base removed from V and 6 bases from J, the gap between germline ends came to 19 bases. The CDR3 is 17 amino acids. CDR3 sequence reads: CASSQGGVQGYGNEQFF. DNA of the CDR3: TGCGCCAGCAGCCAAGGCGGTGTACAGGGTTATGGCAATGAGCAGTTCTTC.

This chain uses TRBV6-6 with TRBJ1-5; TRBD1 agrees at 9 bases. The ends lost 6 bases at V and 1 base at J; junction bases unmatched: 4. The CDR3 totals 15 residues. Germline loops: CDR1 MNHNY, CDR2 SVGAGI (reference sequence). The CDR3, as DNA: TGTGCCAGCAGACTGACAGGGGGAAGCAATCAGCCCCAGCATTTT. Residues: CASRLTGGSNQPQHF.

The V gene is TRBV6-4, the J gene TRBJ2-3; 9 bases align to TRBD2. The CDR3 sequence is 15 residues long. The germline gives CDR1 MRHNA, CDR2 SNTAGT. V was pared by 0 bases and J by 3 bases, with 1 base of the junction left unmatched. CDR3 sequence reads: CASSDSGLATDTQYF. DNA for the CDR3: TGTGCCAGCAGTGACTCGGGACTAGCAACAGATACGCAGTATTTT.

The table lists this clone with a count of one. The chain uses TRBV19 and TRBJ1-2; 7 positions match TRBD1. The V segment lost 7 bases and the J segment 6 bases; nucleotides outside the gene matches: 2. Germline V gene sequence: CDR1 LNHDA, CDR2 SQIVND (reference sequence). This CDR3 has 11 residues. CDR3 region: CASKGAHGYTF. CDR3 bases: TGTGCCAGTAAGGGGGCGCATGGCTACACCTTC.

This clone was observed a handful of times. This sequence joins TRBV4-3 and TRBJ2-6, with D perhaps TRBD1 (5 bases). The length of the CDR3 is 17 residues. The V and J ends lost 2 bases and 4 bases respectively, with 15 bases between them. CDR1 is LGHNA and CDR2 is YSLEER in the germline V gene. In DNA, the CDR3 is TGCGCCAGCAGCCAACAAAACGCAGGGTACGGGGCCAACGTCCTGACTTTC. Translation gives CASSQQNAGYGANVLTF.

This chain uses TRBV5-1 with TRBJ1-4; 7 nucleotides match TRBD1. V trimming: 4 bases; J trimming: 0 bases; junction bases outside the gene matches: 6. CDR3 length equals 16 residues. CDR1 is SGHRS, CDR2 YFSETQ, per germline. The CDR3 nucleotides read TGCGCCAGCAGCCTGGACAGGCCTGCAACTAATGAAAAACTGTTTTTT. Translation gives CASSLDRPATNEKLFF.

The chain employs TRBV6-5 and TRBJ1-3, with 9 bases identical to TRBD1. V dropped 6 bases and J dropped 5; count of bases not matched to a gene: 2. CDR1 and CDR2 (germline): MNHEY, SVGAGI. This CDR3 comprises 13 residues. CDR3 sequence: CASRNRGRNTIYF. In nucleotides, the CDR3 is TGTGCCAGCAGGAACAGGGGGCGAAACACCATATATTTT.

The chain has TRBV7-8 and TRBJ2-1, with 12 bases lining up with TRBD2. Germline-derived CDR1 and CDR2 are SGHVS and FQNEAQ. The CDR3 covers 16 residues. V was clipped by 2 bases and J by 8 bases; unmatched bases: 7. The CDR3 protein is CASSLRASGGADEQFF. Written as DNA, the CDR3 is TGTGCCAGCAGCTTAAGGGCTAGCGGGGGGGCCGATGAGCAGTTCTTC.

The chain carries TRBV7-2 and TRBJ2-7; 7 positions match TRBD2. J gave up 2 bases and V 5 bases, and 9 bases lay outside the gene matches. Germline-derived CDR1 and CDR2 are SGHTA and FQGNSA. The CDR3 is 15 residues long. The CDR3 DNA reads TGTGCCAGCAGCAATCGAGCGGGGAAAACCTACGAGCAGTACTTC. Its protein product is CASSNRAGKTYEQYF.